This T cell receptor beta chain came from a study of cytomegalovirus exposure and HLA in healthy donors. The PCR employed 60 Vbeta primers together with 13 Jbeta primers. TCRdb keeps only in-frame clones here, not all; method: immunoSEQ multiplex PCR. The sample lists about 83,000 clones; roughly four fifths were seen once. The CDR3 sequence is 14 residues long. The junction had 1 base not matched to a gene; V was cut back by 4 bases and J by 1 base. Germline V CDR1 and CDR2: SEHNR, FQNEAQ (reference sequence). Overall study findings and caveats: The study labeled 150 to 200 TCR beta chains cytomegalovirus-associated. TCR beta chains associated with HLA were, in a later analysis, more clonally expanded than equally common others. For most TCR beta V segments, an earlier analysis put the productive rate at about 90% or about 30% of the time.

With regard to this clone: The target antigen is unknown.

The origin of this receptor is a woman under 40 in good health and CMV-seronegative. Sample: PBMCs. This rearrangement joins TRBV7-9 to TRBJ2-5, with TRBD2 matching 9 bases. CDR3 sequence reads: CASSSGLAQETQYF. The CDR3 bases are TGTGCCAGCAGCTCGGGACTAGCCCAAGAGACCCAGTACTTC.